Sequencing of this TCR beta chain was carried out in a study of Graves' ophthalmopathy and Graves' hyperthyroidism. Overall study results and limits: Most clonotypes expanded in thyroid above 0.001 frequency were present in blood too. A 13-signature model separated ophthalmopathy from stable hyperthyroidism, reaching 87.88% sensitivity and around 79% specificity cross-validated.

Trimming cost V 1 base and J 4 bases, with 11 bases left between them. CDR1 SGHTA and CDR2 FQGNSA come from the germline V gene. The CDR3 contains 15 residues. For repertoire sequencing, the TCR beta CDR3 regions were amplified from RNA transcripts. The first-round RT-PCR employed HTBI primers together with the Qiagen OneStep RT-PCR kit. A multiplex PCR was then performed as the second round. TCRdb processed the multiplex PCR reads anew with MiXCR; each CDR3 protein has one entry. The sample has a few hundred thousand distinct CDR3 sequences, about two fifths seen once. As to this clonotype: The antigen is not known.

Aged 18 to 65, the patients with hyperthyroidism had under 2 months' duration and were newly diagnosed. Certain patients, namely those with other autoimmune diseases, uncontrolled infections, pregnancy or lactation, were excluded. Sequencing was carried out using peripheral blood or thyroid tissue (not recorded which). The TCR was taken from an adult man with Graves' hyperthyroidism. The genes are TRBV7-2 and TRBJ2-1; tentatively, D is TRBD2 (6 bases). The CDR3 protein is CASSLEQGGYNEQFF. The CDR3 bases are TGTGCCAGCAGCTTAGAGCAGGGAGGATACAATGAGCAGTTCTTC.